The rows below give T cell receptor beta chains drawn from one sample of a study of human T cells and chemical hapten exposure. TCRdb reprocessed the RACE reads via MiXCR and lists one record per CDR3 protein. The table lists 150,000 to 200,000 distinct CDR3 sequences, around 30% of them singletons, with nearly 3% in the top ten. The sequencing here drew on whole blood, taken in connection with sensitization to the hapten diphenylcyclopropenone (DPC). The receptors were gathered from a woman aged 25-40 years with alopecia areata. Some clones in this sample may be carry-over from other donors' samples. Each CDR3 is given with its conserved first and last residue. A D gene is named only where the DNA matches it firmly. Only part of the rows carry a size: once, few, many, or a class if the clone is expanded.

D gene: NA
J gene: TRBJ1-4
clone size: NA
V gene: TRBV20-1
CDR3 protein: CSAREHANEKLFF
CDR3 DNA: TGCAGTGCTAGGGAACATGCTAATGAAAAACTGTTTTTT

D gene: NA
J gene: TRBJ2-7
clone size: NA
V gene: TRBV29-1
CDR3 protein: CSVKGAYEQYF
CDR3 DNA: TGCAGCGTTAAGGGGGCCTACGAGCAGTACTTC

D gene: NA
J gene: TRBJ1-3
clone size: NA
V gene: TRBV5-6
CDR3 protein: CASGGTNGNTIYF
CDR3 DNA: TGTGCCAGCGGCGGGACGAATGGAAACACCATATATTTT

D gene: TRBD2
J gene: TRBJ2-7
clone size: NA
V gene: TRBV6-5
CDR3 protein: CASSTGTSGNYEQYF
CDR3 DNA: TGTGCCAGCAGTACCGGGACTAGCGGGAACTACGAGCAGTACTTC

D gene: TRBD2
J gene: TRBJ2-7
clone size: NA
V gene: TRBV5-1
CDR3 protein: CAAGVEQYF
CDR3 DNA: TGCGCCGCGGGAGTGGAGCAGTACTTC

D gene: TRBD1
J gene: TRBJ2-3
clone size: few
V gene: TRBV24-1
CDR3 protein: CATSGQDNTDTQYF
CDR3 DNA: TGTGCCACCAGCGGACAGGACAACACAGATACGCAGTATTTT

D gene: NA
J gene: TRBJ2-5
clone size: NA
V gene: TRBV7-2
CDR3 protein: CASSLMTGTQYF
CDR3 DNA: TGTGCCAGCAGCTTAATGACAGGGACCCAGTACTTC

D gene: NA
J gene: TRBJ1-5
clone size: NA
V gene: TRBV5-5
CDR3 protein: CASRQDGAPQHF
CDR3 DNA: TGTGCCAGTAGACAGGACGGGGCGCCCCAGCATTTT

D gene: NA
J gene: TRBJ2-7
clone size: NA
V gene: TRBV29-1
CDR3 protein: CSVSGGQSYEQYF
CDR3 DNA: TGCAGCGTTTCAGGGGGGCAATCCTACGAGCAGTACTTC

D gene: NA
J gene: TRBJ1-2
clone size: many
V gene: TRBV28
CDR3 protein: CASNPTGQFNYGYTF
CDR3 DNA: TGTGCCAGCAACCCCACTGGACAGTTTAACTATGGCTACACCTTC

D gene: NA
J gene: TRBJ1-2
clone size: few
V gene: TRBV15
CDR3 protein: CATSGGHFYGYTF
CDR3 DNA: TGTGCCACCAGCGGAGGACACTTCTATGGCTACACCTTC

D gene: TRBD1
J gene: TRBJ2-7
clone size: NA
V gene: TRBV7-8
CDR3 protein: CASSLRPGGPGYEQYF
CDR3 DNA: TGTGCCAGCAGCTTAAGGCCAGGGGGCCCAGGTTACGAGCAGTACTTC

D gene: NA
J gene: TRBJ1-5
clone size: few
V gene: TRBV20-1
CDR3 protein: CSASWNSGDQPQHF
CDR3 DNA: TGCAGTGCTAGTTGGAATAGTGGGGATCAGCCCCAGCATTTT

D gene: NA
J gene: TRBJ1-1
clone size: few
V gene: TRBV7-2
CDR3 protein: CASSLAVVTNTEAFF
CDR3 DNA: TGTGCCAGCAGCTTAGCGGTAGTCACGAACACTGAAGCTTTCTTT

D gene: TRBD1
J gene: TRBJ2-7
clone size: few
V gene: TRBV3-1
CDR3 protein: CASSHSRTGVSYEQYF
CDR3 DNA: TGTGCCAGCAGCCATAGTAGGACAGGTGTCTCCTACGAGCAGTACTTC

D gene: TRBD1
J gene: TRBJ1-6
clone size: NA
V gene: TRBV11-2
CDR3 protein: CASSLLTGGQSPLHF
CDR3 DNA: TGTGCCAGCAGCTTACTGACAGGGGGCCAATCACCCCTCCACTTT

D gene: TRBD2
J gene: TRBJ2-1
clone size: few
V gene: TRBV6-6
CDR3 protein: CASSYVSASGGGEQFF
CDR3 DNA: TGTGCCAGCAGTTACGTATCGGCTAGCGGGGGGGGTGAGCAGTTCTTC

D gene: NA
J gene: TRBJ2-7
clone size: NA
V gene: TRBV18
CDR3 protein: CASSPPQGGYEQYF
CDR3 DNA: TGTGCCAGCTCACCCCCCCAGGGGGGGTACGAGCAGTACTTC

D gene: NA
J gene: TRBJ1-5
clone size: few
V gene: TRBV20-1
CDR3 protein: CSARDGQRNQPQHF
CDR3 DNA: TGCAGTGCTAGAGATGGACAGCGTAATCAGCCCCAGCATTTT

D gene: NA
J gene: TRBJ1-2
clone size: NA
V gene: TRBV29-1
CDR3 protein: CSVEGDGGVYGYTF
CDR3 DNA: TGCAGCGTTGAAGGGGACGGGGGTGTCTATGGCTACACCTTC

D gene: NA
J gene: TRBJ2-1
clone size: NA
V gene: TRBV29-1
CDR3 protein: CSAGTTWDNEQFF
CDR3 DNA: TGCAGCGCCGGGACCACATGGGACAATGAGCAGTTCTTC

D gene: NA
J gene: TRBJ1-2
clone size: NA
V gene: TRBV28
CDR3 protein: CASSLSPSTRTHGYTF
CDR3 DNA: TGTGCCAGCAGTTTATCCCCCTCAACAAGGACCCATGGCTACACCTTC

D gene: TRBD1
J gene: TRBJ2-7
clone size: NA
V gene: TRBV20-1
CDR3 protein: CSASYRGHSEQYF
CDR3 DNA: TGCAGTGCATCCTACAGGGGGCATAGCGAGCAGTACTTC

D gene: TRBD2
J gene: TRBJ2-3
clone size: NA
V gene: TRBV7-2
CDR3 protein: CASSLVASGGGRSTQYF
CDR3 DNA: TGTGCCAGCAGCTTAGTGGCTAGCGGGGGGGGAAGATCTACGCAGTATTTT

D gene: TRBD2
J gene: TRBJ2-3
clone size: once
V gene: TRBV15
CDR3 protein: CATSRSSGGSTDTQYF
CDR3 DNA: TGTGCCACCAGCAGAAGCAGCGGGGGGAGCACAGATACGCAGTATTTT

D gene: NA
J gene: TRBJ2-5
clone size: NA
V gene: TRBV20-1
CDR3 protein: CSSGPETQYF
CDR3 DNA: TGCAGTTCAGGGCCAGAGACCCAGTACTTC

D gene: TRBD2
J gene: TRBJ2-1
clone size: few
V gene: TRBV29-1
CDR3 protein: CSVAPGGSTGEQFF
CDR3 DNA: TGCAGCGTTGCCCCTGGCGGGAGCACGGGGGAGCAGTTCTTC

D gene: NA
J gene: TRBJ2-3
clone size: few
V gene: TRBV5-1
CDR3 protein: CASSWVGLADTDTQYF
CDR3 DNA: TGCGCCAGCAGCTGGGTAGGGCTGGCGGACACAGATACGCAGTATTTT

D gene: NA
J gene: TRBJ1-2
clone size: few
V gene: TRBV7-2
CDR3 protein: CASSSPDSQVNYGYTF
CDR3 DNA: TGTGCCAGCAGCTCGCCGGACAGCCAAGTTAACTATGGCTACACCTTC

D gene: TRBD2
J gene: TRBJ2-2
clone size: NA
V gene: TRBV7-2
CDR3 protein: CASSLVAPGGLNTGELFF
CDR3 DNA: TGTGCCAGCAGCCTAGTGGCCCCGGGGGGACTGAACACCGGGGAGCTGTTTTTT

D gene: NA
J gene: TRBJ2-1
clone size: NA
V gene: TRBV15
CDR3 protein: CATSRDPLRGDSYNEQFF
CDR3 DNA: TGTGCCACCAGCAGAGATCCTCTGCGGGGAGACTCCTACAATGAGCAGTTCTTC

D gene: NA
J gene: TRBJ2-5
clone size: NA
V gene: TRBV6-2/TRBV6-3
CDR3 protein: CASRGPQETQYF
CDR3 DNA: TGTGCCAGCAGGGGACCCCAAGAGACCCAGTACTTC

D gene: TRBD1
J gene: TRBJ1-2
clone size: NA
V gene: TRBV28
CDR3 protein: CASSHGQGAYGYTF
CDR3 DNA: TGTGCCAGCAGTCACGGACAGGGGGCCTATGGCTACACCTTC

D gene: TRBD1
J gene: TRBJ2-7
clone size: NA
V gene: TRBV28
CDR3 protein: CASSAQGSEQYF
CDR3 DNA: TGTGCCAGCAGTGCACAGGGGAGCGAGCAGTACTTC

D gene: TRBD2
J gene: TRBJ2-3
clone size: few
V gene: TRBV4-1
CDR3 protein: CASSLGLAVRTDTQYF
CDR3 DNA: TGCGCCAGCAGCTTGGGACTAGCGGTACGCACAGATACGCAGTATTTT

D gene: NA
J gene: TRBJ1-4
clone size: NA
V gene: TRBV6-2/TRBV6-3
CDR3 protein: CASSNTGTNEKLFF
CDR3 DNA: TGTGCCAGCAGTAATACCGGGACGAATGAAAAACTGTTTTTT

D gene: NA
J gene: TRBJ2-4
clone size: once
V gene: TRBV29-1
CDR3 protein: CSVVSPRDIQYF
CDR3 DNA: TGCAGCGTTGTTAGTCCTCGGGACATTCAGTACTTC

D gene: TRBD2
J gene: TRBJ2-1
clone size: NA
V gene: TRBV7-2
CDR3 protein: CASSTISGTSGTFNEQFF
CDR3 DNA: TGTGCCAGCAGCACCATCTCCGGGACTAGCGGAACATTCAATGAGCAGTTCTTC

D gene: NA
J gene: TRBJ1-2
clone size: few
V gene: TRBV29-1
CDR3 protein: CSVESAEEVTNYGYTF
CDR3 DNA: TGCAGCGTTGAATCTGCAGAGGAGGTGACTAACTATGGCTACACCTTC

D gene: NA
J gene: TRBJ2-1
clone size: few
V gene: TRBV20-1
CDR3 protein: CSAKGEGGSYNEQFF
CDR3 DNA: TGCAGTGCTAAGGGTGAGGGGGGGTCCTACAATGAGCAGTTCTTC

D gene: TRBD2
J gene: TRBJ2-1
clone size: few
V gene: TRBV3-1
CDR3 protein: CASRVAGGPQFF
CDR3 DNA: TGTGCCAGCAGGGTAGCGGGGGGGCCTCAGTTCTTC

D gene: TRBD1
J gene: TRBJ1-1
clone size: NA
V gene: TRBV10-3
CDR3 protein: CAIRGQGGMNTEAFF
CDR3 DNA: TGTGCCATCAGGGGACAGGGGGGCATGAACACTGAAGCTTTCTTT

D gene: TRBD1
J gene: TRBJ2-2
clone size: few
V gene: TRBV24-1
CDR3 protein: CATGDSEITGELFF
CDR3 DNA: TGTGCCACCGGGGACAGCGAGATCACCGGGGAGCTGTTTTTT